This TCR beta chain stems from a study of shared T cell receptors in the human thymus. The assay was immunoSEQ multiplex PCR, and TCRdb's table has in-frame clones only and misses some. The sample records roughly 550,000 clones, about 84% being singletons. These data also formed part of another study, on human thymus T cells. That paper adds: Resections that were taken during corrective heart surgery supplied the thymus tissue. Gene usage for V and J segments appeared biased in thymic and blood repertoires. Related studies noted strongly shared thymic repertoires across unrelated people.

This receptor was identified in a boy under three years old with a congenital heart defect. Specimen: thymocytes.

The CDR3 here is CASSEYGTSGRIDGELFF. CDR3 sequence (DNA): TGTGCCAGTAGTGAATACGGGACTAGCGGGAGAATTGACGGGGAGCTGTTTTTT. This chain links TRBV19 with TRBJ2-2; 14 nucleotides match TRBD2. The CDR3 consists of 18 residues. Germline CDR1 is LNHDA and CDR2 is SQIVND (reference sequence). V was pared by 5 bases and J by 7 bases, with 12 bases of the junction left unmatched. The variable domain in full, with the rest retrieved from reference TRBV19 and TRBJ2-2, is DGGITQSPKYLFRKEGQNVTLSCEQNLNHDAMYWYRQDPGQGLRLIYYSQIVNDFQKGDIAEGYSVSREKKESFPLTVTSAQKNPTAFYLCASSEYGTSGRIDGELFFGEGSRLTVL.